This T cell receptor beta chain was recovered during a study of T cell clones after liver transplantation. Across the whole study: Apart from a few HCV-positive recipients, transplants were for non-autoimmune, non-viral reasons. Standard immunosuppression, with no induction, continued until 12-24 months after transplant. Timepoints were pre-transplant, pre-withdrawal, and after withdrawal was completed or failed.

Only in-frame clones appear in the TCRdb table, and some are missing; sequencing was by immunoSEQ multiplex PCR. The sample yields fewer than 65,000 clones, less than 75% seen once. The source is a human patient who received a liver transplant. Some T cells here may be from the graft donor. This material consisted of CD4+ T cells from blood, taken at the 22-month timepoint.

The chain's CDR3 is CAIIVRAGETQYF. The CDR3 coding sequence is TGTGCCATCATCGTAAGGGCAGGGGAGACCCAGTACTTC. V and J are TRBV10-3 and TRBJ2-5; a possible D gene is TRBD1 (5 bases). The germline V gene has CDR1 ENHRY and CDR2 SYGVKD. This CDR3 is built from 13 residues. V was trimmed by 7 bases and J by 5 bases, leaving 14 bases between them.